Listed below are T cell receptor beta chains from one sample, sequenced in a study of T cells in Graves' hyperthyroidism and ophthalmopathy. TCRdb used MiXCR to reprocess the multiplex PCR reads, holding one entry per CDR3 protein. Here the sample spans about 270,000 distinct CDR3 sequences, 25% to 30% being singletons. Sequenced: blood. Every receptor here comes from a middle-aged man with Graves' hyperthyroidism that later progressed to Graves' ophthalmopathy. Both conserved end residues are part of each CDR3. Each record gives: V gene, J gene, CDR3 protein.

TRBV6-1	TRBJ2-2	CALGSTNTGELFF
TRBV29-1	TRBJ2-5	CSVEATDQETQYF
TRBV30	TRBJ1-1	CAWSVGGSEAFF
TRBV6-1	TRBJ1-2	CASAWTAKYGYTF
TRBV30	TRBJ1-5	CAWSLQGNQPQHF
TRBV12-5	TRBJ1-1	CASGRDRGTEAFF
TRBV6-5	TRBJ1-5	CASSNWDSSSNQPQHF
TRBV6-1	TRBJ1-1	CASSKRGLSTEAFF
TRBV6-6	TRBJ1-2	CASRSTWQGGYYGYTF
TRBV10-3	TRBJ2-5	CAISEDQETQYF
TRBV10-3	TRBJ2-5	CAISEQGAKETQYF
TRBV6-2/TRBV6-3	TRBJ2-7	CASSSDKNRRVTGQYF
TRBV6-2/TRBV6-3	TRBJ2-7	CASSYGTSGSYWSHEQYF
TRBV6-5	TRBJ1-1	CASSYWLTNTEAFF
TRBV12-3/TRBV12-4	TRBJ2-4	CASSLRLASNIQYF
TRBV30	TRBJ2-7	CAWRSSPWYEQYF
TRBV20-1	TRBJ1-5	CSAVPTGNNQPQHF